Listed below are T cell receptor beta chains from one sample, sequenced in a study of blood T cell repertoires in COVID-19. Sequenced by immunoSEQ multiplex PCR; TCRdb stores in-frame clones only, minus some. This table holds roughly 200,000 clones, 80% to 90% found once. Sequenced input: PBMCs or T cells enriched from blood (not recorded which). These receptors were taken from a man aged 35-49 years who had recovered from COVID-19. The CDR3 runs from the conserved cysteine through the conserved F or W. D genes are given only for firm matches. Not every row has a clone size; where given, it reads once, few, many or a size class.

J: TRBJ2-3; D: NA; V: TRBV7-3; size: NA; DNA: TGTGCCAGCAGCTTGGGTCTAGTCAATACAGATACGCAGTATTTT; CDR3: CASSLGLVNTDTQYF
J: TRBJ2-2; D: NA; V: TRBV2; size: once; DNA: TGTGCCAGCAAGGCCAGGGACACCATTAACACCGGGGAGCTGTTTTTT; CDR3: CASKARDTINTGELFF
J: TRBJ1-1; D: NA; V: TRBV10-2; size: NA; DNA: TGCGCCAGCAGTGAGTATAAGGAGGGAAACACTGAAGCTTTCTTT; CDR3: CASSEYKEGNTEAFF
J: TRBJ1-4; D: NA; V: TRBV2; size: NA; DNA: TGTGCCAGCAGTGATACAGGAACAACTAATGAAAAACTGTTTTTT; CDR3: CASSDTGTTNEKLFF
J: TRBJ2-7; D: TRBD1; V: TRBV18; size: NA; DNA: TGTGCCAGCTCCACCCGGGACAGGGCCTACGAGCAGTACTTC; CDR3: CASSTRDRAYEQYF
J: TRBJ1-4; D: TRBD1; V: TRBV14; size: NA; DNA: TGTGCCAGCAGCCAGACAGGGCGAACTAATGAAAAACTGTTTTTT; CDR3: CASSQTGRTNEKLFF
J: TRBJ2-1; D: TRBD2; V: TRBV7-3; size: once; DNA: TGTGCCAGCAGAGGTACTAGCGGGAGTCGGAATGAGCAGTTCTTC; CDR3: CASRGTSGSRNEQFF
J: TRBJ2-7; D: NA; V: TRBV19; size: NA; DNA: TGTGCCAGTAGTATCTCAGCGGACTCCTACGAGCAGTACTTC; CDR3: CASSISADSYEQYF
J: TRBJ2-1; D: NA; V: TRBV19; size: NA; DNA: TGTGCCAGTAGTATGTCCCGGCAGGCCCCGCGTAACAATGAGCAGTTCTTC; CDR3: CASSMSRQAPRNNEQFF
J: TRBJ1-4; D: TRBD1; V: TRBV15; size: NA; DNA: TGTGCCACCAGCGGCAGGGGGGTGACCAATGAAAAACTGTTTTTT; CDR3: CATSGRGVTNEKLFF
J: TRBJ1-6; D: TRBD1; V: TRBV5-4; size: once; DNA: TGTGCCAGCAGCCATGACCCAACCTCGACAGGGCTTTCACCCCTCCACTTT; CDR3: CASSHDPTSTGLSPLHF
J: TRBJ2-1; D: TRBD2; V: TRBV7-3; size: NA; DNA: TGTGCCAGCAGCCCCAACGGGGGGAGCTCCTACAATGAGCAGTTCTTC; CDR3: CASSPNGGSSYNEQFF
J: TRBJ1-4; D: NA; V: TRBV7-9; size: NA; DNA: TGTGCCAGCAGCTTGGGAGGGACTGATGAAAAACTGTTTTTT; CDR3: CASSLGGTDEKLFF
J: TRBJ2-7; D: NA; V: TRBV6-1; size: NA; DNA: TGTGCCAGCAGTGATTATTTTACGAAGGGGACTTCCCCCTACGAGCAGTACTTC; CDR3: CASSDYFTKGTSPYEQYF
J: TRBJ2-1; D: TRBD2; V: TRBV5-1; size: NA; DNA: TGCGCCAGCAGCTTGGTTAGCGGGGGGTTCTATAATGAGCAGTTCTTC; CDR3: CASSLVSGGFYNEQFF
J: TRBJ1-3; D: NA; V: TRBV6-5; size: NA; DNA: TGTGCCAGCACTCTGGACAGCTCTGGAAACACCATATATTTT; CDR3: CASTLDSSGNTIYF
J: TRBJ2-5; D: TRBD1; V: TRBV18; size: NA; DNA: TGTGCCAGCTCACCGACAGGGTACAAGGAGACCCAGTACTTC; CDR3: CASSPTGYKETQYF
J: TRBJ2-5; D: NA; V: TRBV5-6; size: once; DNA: TGTGCCAGCAGCTTGCAGAGCGGGCCCCAAGAGACCCAGTACTTC; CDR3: CASSLQSGPQETQYF
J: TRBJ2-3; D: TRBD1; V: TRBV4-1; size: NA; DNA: TGCGCCAGCAGCCAAGGACAGGGTACGTGGACGCAGTATTTT; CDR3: CASSQGQGTWTQYF
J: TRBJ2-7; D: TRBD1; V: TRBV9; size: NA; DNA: TGTGCCAGTTCACAGGGGGCGGGCGGGGGCGAGCAGTACTTC; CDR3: CASSQGAGGGEQYF